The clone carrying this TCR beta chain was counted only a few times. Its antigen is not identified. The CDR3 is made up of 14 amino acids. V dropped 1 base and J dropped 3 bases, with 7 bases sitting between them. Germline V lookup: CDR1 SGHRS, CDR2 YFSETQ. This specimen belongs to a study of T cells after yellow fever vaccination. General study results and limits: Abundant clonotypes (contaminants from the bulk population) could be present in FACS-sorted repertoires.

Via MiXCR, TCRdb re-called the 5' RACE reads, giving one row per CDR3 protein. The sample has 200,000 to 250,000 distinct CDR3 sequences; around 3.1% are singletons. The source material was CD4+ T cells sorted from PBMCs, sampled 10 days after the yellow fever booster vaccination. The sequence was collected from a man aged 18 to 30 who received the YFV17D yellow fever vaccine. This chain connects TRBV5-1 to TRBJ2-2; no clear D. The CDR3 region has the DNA TGCGCCAGCAGCTTGAGTGGAGACACCGGGGAGCTGTTTTTT. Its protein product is CASSLSGDTGELFF.